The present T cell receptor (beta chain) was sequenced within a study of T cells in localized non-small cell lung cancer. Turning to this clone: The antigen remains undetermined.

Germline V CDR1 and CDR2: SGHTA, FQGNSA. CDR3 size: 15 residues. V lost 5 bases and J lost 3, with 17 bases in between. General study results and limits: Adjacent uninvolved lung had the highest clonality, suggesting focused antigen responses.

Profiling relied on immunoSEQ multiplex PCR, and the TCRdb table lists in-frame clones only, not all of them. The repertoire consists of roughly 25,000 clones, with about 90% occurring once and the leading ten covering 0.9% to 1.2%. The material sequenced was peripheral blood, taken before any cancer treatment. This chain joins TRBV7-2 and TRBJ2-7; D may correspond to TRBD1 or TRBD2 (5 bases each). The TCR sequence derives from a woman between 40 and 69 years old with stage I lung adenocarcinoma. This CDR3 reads CASSPRPGPLYEQYF. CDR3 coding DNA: TGTGCCAGCAGCCCCCGACCGGGACCCCTCTACGAGCAGTACTTC.